Given below is one T cell receptor (beta chain) in context. The record originates from a study of OX40 agonist ivuxolimab in advanced cancers. This CDR3 has 13 amino acids. V dropped 2 bases and J dropped 4 bases, with 12 bases sitting between them. CDR1 and CDR2 from the germline V gene are GTSNPN and SVGIG (reference sequence). Generated by immunoSEQ multiplex PCR, the TCRdb table keeps only in-frame clones and is missing some. The sample lists 80,000 or so clones, 85% to 95% seen once, with less than 0.35% in the top ten. This chain connects TRBV30 to TRBJ2-7; either TRBD1 or TRBD2 may fit D (6 bases each). The TCR originated in an adult with an advanced solid tumor such as melanoma, head and neck, liver or kidney cancer. The material was CD4+ or CD8+ T cells sorted from blood, obtained in a trial of the OX40 agonist ivuxolimab. The CDR3, as DNA: TGTGCCTGGAGTAGGAGGGGGAGGTACGAGCAGTACTTC. It translates to CAWSRRGRYEQYF.